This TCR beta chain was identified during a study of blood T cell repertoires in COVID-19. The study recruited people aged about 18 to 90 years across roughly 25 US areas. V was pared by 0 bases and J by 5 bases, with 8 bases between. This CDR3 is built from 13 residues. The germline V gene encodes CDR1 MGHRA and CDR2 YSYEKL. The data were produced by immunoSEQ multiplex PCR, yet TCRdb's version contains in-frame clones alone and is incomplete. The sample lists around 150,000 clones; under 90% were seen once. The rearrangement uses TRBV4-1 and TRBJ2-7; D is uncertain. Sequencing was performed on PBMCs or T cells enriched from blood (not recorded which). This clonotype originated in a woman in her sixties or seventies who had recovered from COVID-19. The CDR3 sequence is CASSQELPDEQYF. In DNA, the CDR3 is TGCGCCAGCAGCCAAGAGCTTCCGGACGAGCAGTACTTC.